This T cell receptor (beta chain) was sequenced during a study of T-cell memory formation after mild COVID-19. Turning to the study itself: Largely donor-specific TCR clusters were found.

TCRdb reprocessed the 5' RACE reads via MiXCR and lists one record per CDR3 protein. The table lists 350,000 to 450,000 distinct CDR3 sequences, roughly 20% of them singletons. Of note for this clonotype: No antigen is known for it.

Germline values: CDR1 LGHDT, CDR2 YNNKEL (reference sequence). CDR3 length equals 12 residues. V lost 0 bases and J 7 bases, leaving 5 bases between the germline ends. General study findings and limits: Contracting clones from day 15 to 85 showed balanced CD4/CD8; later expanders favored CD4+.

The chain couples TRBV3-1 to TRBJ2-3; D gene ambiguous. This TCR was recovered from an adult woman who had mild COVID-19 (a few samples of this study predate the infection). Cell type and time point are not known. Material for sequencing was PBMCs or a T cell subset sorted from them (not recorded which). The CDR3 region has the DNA TGTGCCAGCAGCCAAGATTGGAATACGCAGTATTTT. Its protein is CASSQDWNTQYF.